Listed below are T cell receptor beta chains from one sample, sequenced in a study of blood T cells in healthy people across ages. TCRdb reanalysed the 5' RACE reads using MiXCR and keeps one entry per CDR3 protein. This table holds approximately 1,000,000 distinct CDR3 sequences, 35% to 40% found once. Material for sequencing was blood. These TCRs come from a man aged 18-30 years in good health. Each CDR3 is given with its conserved first and last residue. A D gene is named only where the DNA matches it firmly. Expanded clones are given a class, and other clones once, few, many or no size at all.

clone size	CDR3 length	J gene	D gene	V gene	CDR3 protein	CDR3 DNA
-	14	TRBJ1-1	-	TRBV5-6	CASSSGARNTEAFF	TGTGCCAGCAGCTCGGGAGCGAGGAACACTGAAGCTTTCTTT
-	13	TRBJ2-3	-	TRBV30	CAWSVYTGDTQYF	TGTGCCTGGAGTGTATATACCGGAGATACGCAGTATTTT
-	14	TRBJ1-1	-	TRBV7-2	CASRIGESNTEAFF	TGTGCCAGCAGGATAGGGGAATCGAACACTGAAGCTTTCTTT
-	14	TRBJ1-2	-	TRBV29-1	CSVCAPGSNYGYTF	TGCAGTGTTTGCGCCCCAGGGAGTAACTATGGCTACACCTTC
-	15	TRBJ2-1	-	TRBV9	CASSDTPGVLVTQFF	TGTGCCAGCAGCGACACCCCAGGGGTCCTAGTGACCCAGTTCTTC
many	13	TRBJ1-2	-	TRBV6-6	CASTQGTSHGYTF	TGTGCCAGCACTCAAGGGACCTCCCATGGCTACACCTTC
-	13	TRBJ1-1	TRBD1	TRBV7-9	CASSSRTGPEAFF	TGTGCCAGCAGCTCAAGGACAGGACCTGAAGCTTTCTTT
many	15	TRBJ1-2	-	TRBV12-3/TRBV12-4	CASSSGAGLPGGYTF	TGTGCCAGCAGTTCGGGGGCTGGACTTCCTGGCGGCTACACCTTC
few	16	TRBJ1-2	TRBD1	TRBV20-1	CSATHGTENPNYGYTF	TGCAGTGCTACCCATGGGACAGAAAATCCTAACTATGGCTACACCTTC
-	15	TRBJ2-4	-	TRBV24-1	CATSEFIGAKNIQYF	TGTGCCACCAGTGAATTTATCGGGGCCAAAAACATTCAGTACTTC
few	14	TRBJ1-2	-	TRBV3-1	CASSQDRRAYGYTF	TGTGCCAGCAGCCAAGATCGCCGGGCTTATGGCTACACCTTC
-	15	TRBJ2-3	-	TRBV9	CASSVGYSRPDTQYF	TGTGCCAGCAGCGTCGGATACAGCCGCCCAGATACGCAGTATTTT
-	12	TRBJ1-5	-	TRBV6-1	CASTDRIPPQHF	TGTGCCAGCACAGACAGGATTCCGCCCCAGCATTTT
few	12	TRBJ2-1	TRBD2	TRBV20-1	CSATSSGTKQFF	TGCAGTGCTACTTCTAGCGGTACTAAGCAGTTCTTC
-	14	TRBJ2-3	TRBD1	TRBV10-3	CATRQGTSTDTQYF	TGTGCCACCCGACAGGGGACTAGCACAGATACGCAGTATTTT
-	14	TRBJ1-1	TRBD1	TRBV20-1	CSAQDRGANTEGFF	TGCAGTGCCCAGGACAGGGGAGCGAACACTGAAGGTTTCTTT
-	14	TRBJ2-7	-	TRBV10-3	CAISGQGLENEQYF	TGTGCCATCAGTGGACAGGGACTAGAAAACGAGCAGTACTTC
-	17	TRBJ2-5	TRBD1	TRBV28	CASSFSSRDRGPETQYF	TGTGCCAGCAGTTTCAGTTCAAGGGACAGGGGGCCAGAGACCCAGTACTTC
-	16	TRBJ1-1	-	TRBV7-2	CASSLVPAGRNTEAFF	TGTGCCAGCAGCTTAGTCCCGGCAGGGAGAAACACTGAAGCTTTCTTT
few	19	TRBJ2-7	-	TRBV4-1	CASSQGQGASVRSSYEQYF	TGCGCCAGCAGCCAAGGGCAGGGCGCATCGGTTAGGAGCTCCTACGAGCAGTACTTC
-	18	TRBJ2-2	TRBD1	TRBV2	CASSSIPYGQGRTGELFF	TGTGCCAGCAGCTCAATCCCTTATGGACAGGGAAGGACCGGGGAGCTGTTTTTT
-	14	TRBJ2-3	-	TRBV6-1	CASIGGPLTDTQYF	TGTGCCAGCATCGGGGGGCCTCTCACAGATACGCAGTATTTT
-	17	TRBJ2-5	-	TRBV20-1	CSARDGGSESLPETQYF	TGCAGTGCTAGAGATGGGGGTAGCGAGAGTTTGCCAGAGACCCAGTACTTC
few	16	TRBJ2-3	-	TRBV12-3/TRBV12-4	CASVLSGTVSTDTQYF	TGTGCCAGCGTGTTAAGCGGGACAGTAAGCACAGATACGCAGTATTTT
-	16	TRBJ2-3	-	TRBV7-8	CASSLAAGSRTDTQYF	TGTGCCAGCAGCTTAGCGGCAGGGAGTAGGACAGATACGCAGTATTTT
-	13	TRBJ1-2	-	TRBV12-3/TRBV12-4	CASSFDSSYGYTF	TGTGCCAGCAGTTTTGACAGTTCCTATGGCTACACCTTC
few	12	TRBJ1-2	-	TRBV2	CASSEGPDGYTF	TGTGCCAGCAGTGAAGGGCCTGATGGCTACACCTTC
few	15	TRBJ2-5	-	TRBV4-3	CASSQNLDGQETQYF	TGCGCCAGCAGCCAAAATTTAGACGGCCAAGAGACCCAGTACTTC
few	15	TRBJ1-2	-	TRBV7-9	CASSLDHMINYGYTF	TGTGCCAGCAGCTTAGACCACATGATTAACTATGGCTACACCTTC
-	16	TRBJ2-7	TRBD1	TRBV27	CASSAQGIANYNEQYF	TGTGCCAGCAGTGCACAGGGGATAGCCAACTACAATGAGCAGTACTTC
few	15	TRBJ1-5	TRBD1	TRBV2	CASRLGQASNQPQHF	TGTGCCAGCAGGCTCGGACAGGCATCGAATCAGCCCCAGCATTTT
-	14	TRBJ2-1	-	TRBV20-1	CSAGPGTSGSEQFF	TGCAGTGCTGGCCCCGGGACGTCCGGTAGTGAGCAGTTCTTC
-	13	TRBJ2-4	-	TRBV12-3/TRBV12-4	CASSLGGETIQYF	TGTGCCAGCAGTTTAGGAGGGGAAACCATTCAGTACTTC
-	14	TRBJ1-4	-	TRBV7-2	CASSLGGAREKLFF	TGTGCCAGCAGCTTAGGGGGGGCACGAGAAAAACTGTTTTTT